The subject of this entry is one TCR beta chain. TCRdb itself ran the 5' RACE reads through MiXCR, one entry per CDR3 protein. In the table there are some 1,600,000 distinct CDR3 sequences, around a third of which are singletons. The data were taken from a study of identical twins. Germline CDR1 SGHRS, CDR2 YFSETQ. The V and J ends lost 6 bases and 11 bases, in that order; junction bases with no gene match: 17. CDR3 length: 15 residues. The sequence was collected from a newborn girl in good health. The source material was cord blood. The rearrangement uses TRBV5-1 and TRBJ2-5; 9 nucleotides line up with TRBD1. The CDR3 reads CASTLGTGYYNEQYF. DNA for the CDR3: TGCGCCAGCACCCTCGGGACAGGGTACTACAATGAGCAGTACTTC.